Below are 30 T cell receptor beta chains sequenced from a single sample in a study of beta chain features in type 1 diabetes. The isolated RNA, all of it, was reverse transcribed, so expressed TCRB transcripts were what got sequenced. Clones were read by immunoSEQ multiplex PCR, and TCRdb kept only the in-frame ones, dropping some. The sample shows roughly 140,000 clones, less than 9% of them seen only once. The sequenced material came from central memory CD4+ T cells from blood. These receptor sequences come from a woman in her twenties or thirties in good health.

This clone was found a few times. The chain's CDR3 is CAWTGQLGEKLFF. The CDR3 DNA is TGTGCCTGGACGGGACAGCTAGGTGAAAAACTGTTTTTT. The genes are TRBV30 and TRBJ1-4; TRBD1 aligns across 7 bases. CDR1 and CDR2 from the germline V gene are GTSNPN and SVGIG (reference sequence). J lost 7 bases, V lost 4 bases, and 6 bases had no gene match. This CDR3 region has 13 residues.

The chain carries TRBV9 and TRBJ2-3; D uncertain. With 0 bases removed from V and 0 bases from J, the gap between germline ends came to 8 bases. The CDR3 has 15 amino acids. The germline V gene encodes CDR1 SGDLS and CDR2 YYNGEE. CDR3 bases: TGTGCCAGCAGCGTAGACCTGGGCAGCACAGATACGCAGTATTTT. Its translation: CASSVDLGSTDTQYF.

This clone turned up a few times. V is TRBV19 and J is TRBJ1-5; 8 bases are a match to TRBD1. The CDR3 is 13 residues long. CDR1 LNHDA and CDR2 SQIVND come from the germline V gene (reference sequence). Losses at the gene ends were 3 bases for V and 8 bases for J; bases not matched to a gene: 3. CDR3 in DNA: TGTGCCAGTAGTATGCAGGGGGCTGAGCCCCAGCATTTT. It codes for CASSMQGAEPQHF.

V gene TRBV5-5 combines with J gene TRBJ2-5; TRBD2 might be the D (6 bases). Germline values: CDR1 SGHKS, CDR2 YYEKEE (reference sequence). This CDR3 spans 16 amino acids. V lost 0 bases and J 7 bases, leaving 19 bases between the germline ends. The CDR3 region has the DNA TGTGCCAGCAGCTTGGTCGCTAGCGCTAAGGAGGGGACCCAGTACTTC. Translation gives CASSLVASAKEGTQYF.

The J gene is TRBJ2-5, the V gene TRBV5-1, with TRBD1 matching over 7 bases. Germline V gene lookup returns CDR1 SGHRS and CDR2 YFSETQ. Germline trimming cut 5 bases from V and 1 base from J; bases unmatched to any gene: 8. The CDR3 totals 15 residues. CDR3 coding DNA: TGCGCCAGCAGTACCCCCGGGACAGTCCAAGAGACCCAGTACTTC. This sequence encodes CASSTPGTVQETQYF.

The gene calls are TRBV15 and TRBJ2-2, with TRBD2 matching 14 bases. The germline gives CDR1 LNHNV, CDR2 YYDKDF (reference sequence). With V trimmed by 7 bases and J by 5 bases, 6 bases remained unmatched. The CDR3 spans 16 residues. Here the CDR3 DNA reads TGTGCCACCAAGACTAGCGGGAGGGCGGGGACCGGGGAGCTGTTTTTT. Its protein is CATKTSGRAGTGELFF.

This clone was observed a handful of times. The V call is TRBV6-5, the J call TRBJ2-1, with TRBD2 as a possible D gene (6 bases). This CDR3 region has 15 residues. V lost 9 bases and J lost 5, with 20 bases in between. CDR1 and CDR2 (germline): MNHEY, SVGAGI. CDR3 sequence (DNA): TGTGCCAGTCGGGTCTCGGGACTCGCTAACAATGAGCAGTTCTTC. Its translation: CASRVSGLANNEQFF.

This clone was counted ten times or more. The chain links TRBV6-6 to TRBJ2-7, with TRBD2 matching 7 bases. CDR1 is MNHNY, CDR2 SVGAGI, per germline (reference sequence). Trimming took 6 bases from V and 7 from J; bases not matched to a gene: 6. CDR3 length: 12 amino acids. CDR3 bases: TGTGCCAGCAGAGAGCCAGCGGGGGAGCAGTACTTC. It specifies CASREPAGEQYF.

In its sample, this clone was seen a few times. This sequence joins TRBV2 and TRBJ2-1; D is uncertain. The germline V gene has CDR1 SNHLY and CDR2 FYNNEI. V lost 6 bases and J lost 7, with 13 bases in between. The CDR3 runs 13 residues. CDR3 in amino acids: CASRLIERNEQFF. CDR3 sequence (DNA): TGTGCCAGCAGGTTAATAGAGAGGAATGAGCAGTTCTTC. Combining the CDR3 with reference TRBV2 and TRBJ2-1 gives the whole variable domain EPEVTQTPSHQVTQMGQEVILRCVPISNHLYFYWYRQILGQKVEFLVSFYNNEISEKSEIFDDQFSVERPDGSNFTLKIRSTKLEDSAMYFCASRLIERNEQFFGPGTRLTVL.

A few counts support this clone. This chain joins TRBV7-8 and TRBJ2-7, with 7 bases identical to TRBD1. Germline CDR1 reads SGHVS; CDR2 reads FQNEAQ. There are 13 residues in the CDR3. Trimming took 4 bases from V and 3 from J; bases not matched to a gene: 3. The chain's CDR3 is CASSSGQLYEQYF. The DNA of the CDR3 is TGTGCCAGCAGCTCGGGACAGCTCTACGAGCAGTACTTC.

This clone turned up a few times. The chain employs TRBV7-2 and TRBJ1-2, with 7 bases that match TRBD1. Germline V gene sequence: CDR1 SGHTA, CDR2 FQGNSA. Trimming took 5 bases from V and 3 from J; bases not matched to a gene: 3. The CDR3 covers 13 residues. Here the CDR3 DNA reads TGTGCCAGCAGCCAAGGACAGGACTATGGCTACACCTTC. Its translation is CASSQGQDYGYTF.

V is TRBV12-5 and J is TRBJ2-5; D is ambiguous. The V end was cut by 1 base, the J end by 4 bases, with 10 bases between. In germline, CDR1 is LGHNT, CDR2 FRNRAP. The CDR3 spans 14 residues. The CDR3 DNA sequence: TGTGCTAGTGGTTTGGCCTCCTCGGGAGAGACCCAGTACTTC. Encoded protein: CASGLASSGETQYF.

The rearrangement joins TRBV6-5 to TRBJ2-7; 7 nucleotides agree with TRBD1. Germline V gene lookup returns CDR1 MNHEY and CDR2 SVGAGI. J lost 2 bases, V lost 6 bases, and 7 bases had no gene match. This CDR3 spans 14 amino acids. CDR3: CASRPRRGPYEQYF. CDR3 DNA: TGTGCCAGCAGACCCCGAAGGGGGCCCTACGAGCAGTACTTC.

This clone showed up just a few times. The sample carries other DNA sequences with the same CDR3. The chain couples TRBV7-3 to TRBJ2-2; D possibly corresponds to TRBD2 (6 bases). V was shortened by 1 base and J by 0 bases, with 9 bases between the two germline ends. This CDR3 has 16 residues. Germline V lookup: CDR1 SGHTA, CDR2 FQGTGA. The CDR3, as DNA: TGTGCCAGCAGCTTAAATGGGGGGTCGAACACCGGGGAGCTGTTTTTT. Translated, it gives CASSLNGGSNTGELFF.

The sample holds a few counts of this clone. The chain recombines TRBV28 with TRBJ1-1; perhaps TRBD1 as D (5 bases). With 6 bases removed from V and 2 bases from J, the gap between germline ends came to 16 bases. The CDR3 runs to 15 residues. Germline CDR1 and CDR2: MDHEN and SYDVKM. The CDR3 DNA reads TGTGCCAGCAGCACCGGAGGGCAGGGAAACACTGAAGCTTTCTTT. The encoded protein is CASSTGGQGNTEAFF. Variable domain in full (rest from reference TRBV28 and TRBJ1-1): DVKVTQSSRYLVKRTGEKVFLECVQDMDHENMFWYRQDPGLGLRLIYFSYDVKMKEKGDIPEGYSVSREKKERFSLILESASTNQTSMYLCASSTGGQGNTEAFFGQGTRLTVV.

This clone was found a few times. This chain joins TRBV6-6 and TRBJ2-5; 11 nucleotides line up with TRBD2. The J segment lost 5 bases and the V segment lost 5 bases, leaving 1 base of the junction unmatched. Germline loops: CDR1 MNHNY, CDR2 SVGAGI (reference sequence). This CDR3 comprises 13 residues. The CDR3 region has the DNA TGTGCCAGCAGTGGGACTAGCGGCGAGACCCAGTACTTC. It translates to CASSGTSGETQYF.

This clone showed up many times. The rearrangement links TRBV25-1 to TRBJ2-7; 8 nucleotides align to TRBD1. Germline V gives CDR1 MGHDK, CDR2 SYGVNS. There are 15 residues in the CDR3. The junction had 16 bases not matched to a gene; V was cut back by 8 bases and J by 7 bases. The CDR3 is CASSLILTGAEEQYF. The DNA of the CDR3 is TGTGCCAGCTCTTTGATTCTGACAGGGGCGGAAGAGCAGTACTTC.

There are a few counts of this clone. This sequence joins TRBV5-6 and TRBJ1-1; maybe TRBD1 (6 bases). In germline, CDR1 is SGHDT, CDR2 YYEEEE. Trimming pared 4 bases from V and 10 bases from J, leaving 17 bases between. The CDR3 contains 13 residues. The DNA for the CDR3 is TGTGCCAGCAGCCGTGAAGAGGGAGGGGGAGCTTTCTTT. This encodes CASSREEGGGAFF.

The V call is TRBV19, the J call TRBJ1-2; 12 positions agree with TRBD1. The CDR3 runs 14 residues. With 5 bases clipped from V and 8 bases from J, the junction kept 6 bases outside the gene matches. Per germline, CDR1 LNHDA and CDR2 SQIVND (reference sequence). The CDR3 nucleotides read TGTGCCAGTAGTGGGACAGGGGGCTCGAGCGGCTACACCTTC. Amino acids: CASSGTGGSSGYTF.

This clone has just a few counts. This chain joins TRBV6-6 and TRBJ2-1, with 8 bases lining up with TRBD2. The V and J ends lost 5 bases and 8 bases, in that order; junction bases with no gene match: 11. The CDR3 length is 15 residues. Germline values: CDR1 MNHNY, CDR2 SVGAGI (reference sequence). The chain's CDR3 is CASSAGASGGHEQFF. CDR3 DNA sequence: TGTGCCAGCAGTGCGGGGGCCAGCGGGGGTCATGAGCAGTTCTTC.

The CDR3 spells CASSYSPGDSYEQYF. In DNA form, the CDR3 reads TGTGCCAGCAGTTACTCTCCCGGGGACTCCTACGAGCAGTACTTC. The chain is built from TRBV6-5 and TRBJ2-7; maybe TRBD2 (5 bases). Germline V lookup: CDR1 MNHEY, CDR2 SVGAGI. The CDR3 length is 15 residues. V lost 0 bases, J lost 0 bases, and 9 bases lay in between.

This clone was counted a few times. The rearrangement joins TRBV19 to TRBJ2-2, with TRBD2 identical over 14 bases. Germline V lookup: CDR1 LNHDA, CDR2 SQIVND (reference sequence). V shed 4 bases and J 3 bases; nucleotides not matched to a gene: 7. This CDR3 has 18 residues. The CDR3 spells CASSRGTSGSSYTGELFF. The CDR3 coding sequence is TGTGCCAGTAGTAGAGGGACTAGCGGGAGTAGTTACACCGGGGAGCTGTTTTTT.

The chain couples TRBV7-2 to TRBJ2-5, with 13 positions matching TRBD2. In germline, CDR1 is SGHTA, CDR2 FQGNSA. The CDR3 runs to 17 residues. V was pared by 5 bases and J by 1 base, with 7 bases of the junction left unmatched. The CDR3 is CASSLSGTSGVQETQYF. Here the CDR3 DNA reads TGTGCCAGCAGCCTCTCCGGGACTAGCGGGGTCCAAGAGACCCAGTACTTC.

The genes are TRBV6-4 and TRBJ2-7; TRBD1 might be the D (5 bases). Germline V CDR1 and CDR2: MRHNA, SNTAGT. The CDR3 is made up of 13 amino acids. V was shortened by 4 bases and J by 5 bases, with 12 bases between the two germline ends. CDR3 sequence reads: CASSVSWGNEQYF. The DNA of the CDR3 is TGTGCCAGCAGTGTTTCGTGGGGCAACGAGCAGTACTTC.

V gene TRBV7-6 combines with J gene TRBJ2-2; D not resolved. The CDR3 length is 12 residues. V was cut by 3 bases and J by 6 bases, with 5 bases left in between. Germline CDR1 SGHVS, CDR2 FNYEAQ. CDR3 in amino acids: CASSLRAGELFF. DNA for the CDR3: TGTGCCAGCAGCTTGAGAGCCGGGGAGCTGTTTTTT.

The table lists this clone with a few counts. The gene calls are TRBV7-2 and TRBJ1-5; 8 bases map to TRBD1. J lost 2 bases, V lost 6 bases, and 6 bases had no gene match. The CDR3 extends over 15 amino acids. From germline, CDR1 is SGHTA and CDR2 FQGNSA. This CDR3 is CASRQGGAGNQPQHF. Here the CDR3 DNA reads TGTGCCAGCAGACAGGGGGGAGCGGGCAATCAGCCCCAGCATTTT.

This clone was picked up many times. This sequence joins TRBV29-1 and TRBJ2-1; perhaps TRBD1 as D (5 bases). Germline V gene sequence: CDR1 SQVTM, CDR2 ANQGSEA. V was shortened by 4 bases and J by 8 bases, with 9 bases between the two germline ends. The CDR3 covers 11 residues. CDR3 nucleotides: TGCAGCGTTGGCAGGGCCCATGAGCAGTTCTTC. This codes for CSVGRAHEQFF.

The J gene is TRBJ2-1, the V gene TRBV18; 12 nucleotides align to TRBD1. Per the germline V gene, CDR1 is KGHSH and CDR2 is LQKENI. The CDR3 has 17 amino acids. Trimming at V came to 1 base and at J to 9 bases, leaving 10 bases not matched to a gene. In DNA, the CDR3 is TGTGCCAGCTCACCACGTCCGGGACAGGGGGCTCAGGGTGAGCAGTTCTTC. Its translation: CASSPRPGQGAQGEQFF. Variable domain in full (rest from reference TRBV18 and TRBJ2-1): NAGVMQNPRHLVRRRGQEARLRCSPMKGHSHVYWYRQLPEEGLKFMVYLQKENIIDESGMPKERFSAEFPKEGPSILRIQQVVRGDSAAYFCASSPRPGQGAQGEQFFGPGTRLTVL.

The rearrangement uses TRBV7-3 and TRBJ2-1; D may be TRBD2 (5 bases). There are 15 residues in the CDR3. Germline loops: CDR1 SGHTA, CDR2 FQGTGA. V lost 2 bases and J 0 bases, leaving 8 bases between the germline ends. CDR3 nucleotides: TGTGCCAGCAGCTTAGGACTCCCCTCCTACAATGAGCAGTTCTTC. It codes for CASSLGLPSYNEQFF.

This chain connects TRBV5-6 to TRBJ2-5, with TRBD2 matching over 13 bases. CDR3 length: 16 amino acids. CDR1 is SGHDT and CDR2 is YYEEEE in the germline V gene. The trim removed 2 bases at V and 2 bases at J, leaving 3 bases unmatched. For the CDR3, the DNA is TGTGCCAGCAGCTTCGCGGGACTAGCGGGGCAAGAGACCCAGTACTTC. Its translation is CASSFAGLAGQETQYF. The variable domain in full, completed from reference TRBV5-6 and TRBJ2-5, reads DAGVTQSPTHLIKTRGQQVTLRCSPKSGHDTVSWYQQALGQGPQFIFQYYEEEERQRGNFPDRFSGHQFPNYSSELNVNALLLGDSALYLCASSFAGLAGQETQYFGPGTRLLVL.